These 18 T cell receptor beta chains came from one sample sequenced in a study of T-cell reconstitution after alpha-beta-depleted transplantation in children. Points from the study as a whole: Diversity and T-cell counts at one year after transplant derived mostly from new T cells.

Using unique molecular identifiers, the investigators prepared the TCRbeta library. TCRdb redid the calling of the PCR reads with MiXCR, one entry per CDR3 protein. The sample contains about 290,000 distinct CDR3 sequences, 6.5% to 9% of which appear only once. These receptors are not linked to any known antigen. The sample consisted of peripheral blood, taken 360 days after TCRalphabeta/CD19-depleted stem cell transplant. These receptors came from a female patient aged 2-15 years who had a stem cell transplant for Fanconi anemia, so the T cells may come from the graft donor.

There are a few counts of this clonotype. The chain couples TRBV7-2 to TRBJ2-1; 9 bases align to TRBD1. Per the germline V gene, CDR1 is SGHTA and CDR2 is FQGNSA. The trim removed 2 bases at V and 4 bases at J, leaving 6 bases unmatched. This CDR3 region has 16 residues. The CDR3 reads CASSLIPGQGYNEQFF. The CDR3, as DNA: TGTGCCAGCAGCTTAATACCGGGACAGGGATACAATGAGCAGTTCTTC.

This clonotype came up many times. The chain is built from TRBV6-5 and TRBJ2-7, with D perhaps assigned TRBD1 or TRBD2 (5 bases each). Trimming shortened V by 2 bases and J by 2 bases, and 10 bases separated the two germline ends. CDR1 is MNHEY and CDR2 is SVGAGI in the germline V gene. This CDR3 contains 14 residues. The CDR3 reads CASSYRDGPYEQYV. The CDR3 bases are TGTGCCAGCAGTTACCGGGACGGACCCTACGAGCAGTACGTC.

The V gene is TRBV6-1, the J gene TRBJ1-2; 7 bases map to TRBD1. V lost 6 bases and J lost 10; bases outside the gene matches: 8. The CDR3 runs to 12 residues. Looked up from germline, CDR1 is MNHNS and CDR2 is SASEGT. The CDR3 loop is CASRTGSLDYTF. CDR3 nucleotide sequence: TGTGCCAGCAGGACAGGGTCCTTGGACTACACCTTC.

This clonotype was picked up one time. The conserved closing phenylalanine or tryptophan is absent in this CDR3, likely reflecting a read error. V is TRBV6-5 and J is TRBJ1-3; a possible D gene is TRBD1 (5 bases). V gave up 2 bases and J gave up 7 bases, with 9 bases separating them. The CDR3 covers 13 residues. Germline V gives CDR1 MNHEY, CDR2 SVGAGI. Written as DNA, the CDR3 is TGTGCCAGCAGTTACGGAGAGGGGAACACCATATATTAT. It is translated as CASSYGEGNTIYY.

This clonotype was counted at least ten times. J is TRBJ2-5 and V is TRBV18; D is undetermined. This CDR3 region has 14 residues. The germline V gene encodes CDR1 KGHSH and CDR2 LQKENI. Trimming took 3 bases from V and 1 from J, leaving 9 bases between them. The CDR3 region has the DNA TGTGCCAGCTCACCTAGAGTCGCCCAAGAGACCCAGTACTTC. Translating gives CASSPRVAQETQYF.

At least ten counts were recorded for this clonotype. The rearrangement uses TRBV10-3 and TRBJ2-1, with a possible D match to TRBD2 (5 bases). The CDR3 totals 13 residues. Trimming left V 3 bases short and J 4 bases short, with 7 bases between. Germline values: CDR1 ENHRY, CDR2 SYGVKD. CDR3 DNA sequence: TGTGCCATCAGTGAAGGCGGGTACAATGAGCAGTTCTTC. Translated, it gives CAISEGGYNEQFF.

The chain is built from TRBV7-8 and TRBJ2-2, with 13 bases that match TRBD2. The CDR3 totals 18 residues. Germline loops: CDR1 SGHVS, CDR2 FQNEAQ. Losses at the gene ends were 0 bases for V and 7 bases for J; bases not matched to a gene: 8. The CDR3 nucleotides are TGTGCCAGCAGCTTAGCCCTCACTAGCGGGGGGGCCGTCGGGGAGCTGTTTTTT. Translating it yields CASSLALTSGGAVGELFF.

The sample holds a few counts of this clonotype. The rearrangement joins TRBV7-9 to TRBJ2-7; 10 nucleotides line up with TRBD1. With 5 bases clipped from V and 2 bases from J, the junction kept 6 bases outside the gene matches. Germline V gives CDR1 SEHNR, CDR2 FQNEAQ (reference sequence). CDR3 length equals 15 residues. The CDR3 reads CASSDRDRGPYEQYF. The CDR3 DNA follows: TGTGCCAGCAGCGACCGGGACAGGGGCCCCTACGAGCAGTACTTC.

This clonotype turned up a few times. The genes are TRBV5-1 and TRBJ1-2; 7 nucleotides agree with TRBD1. Germline V gene lookup returns CDR1 SGHRS and CDR2 YFSETQ. J lost 2 bases, V lost 3 bases, and 4 bases had no gene match. CDR3 length: 14 amino acids. CDR3 in amino acids: CASSSGTVNYGYTF. The DNA of the CDR3 is TGCGCCAGCAGCTCCGGGACAGTCAACTATGGCTACACCTTC.

V is TRBV7-3 and J is TRBJ2-2, with D maybe TRBD1 (5 bases). V was clipped by 4 bases and J by 6 bases, with 9 bases between them. The germline CDR1 and CDR2 sequences are SGHTA and FQGTGA. The CDR3 totals 13 residues. In nucleotides, the CDR3 is TGTGCCAGCAGCTCCAGGGTTTCCGGGGAGCTGTTTTTT. Protein sequence: CASSSRVSGELFF.

The table lists this clonotype with many counts. CDR3 sequence: CASSLITGAGEQFF. CDR3 nucleotide sequence: TGTGCCAGCAGTTTGATAACAGGGGCGGGTGAGCAGTTCTTC. The gene calls are TRBV12-3 or TRBV12-4 and TRBJ2-1; 7 bases align to TRBD1. Unmatched junction bases numbered 8, after V lost 3 bases and J lost 9 bases. The CDR3 runs to 14 residues.

The chain is built from TRBV5-1 and TRBJ1-5; D gene uncertain. Deletions cut 0 bases from V and 1 base from J, with 8 bases between. The CDR3 runs 15 residues. Germline CDR1 SGHRS, CDR2 YFSETQ. The CDR3 DNA follows: TGCGCCAGCAGCTTGGACGGGAACAGCAATCAGCCCCAGCATTTT. Amino acid sequence: CASSLDGNSNQPQHF.

In this sample, this clonotype turned up a few times. The rearrangement uses TRBV9 and TRBJ2-3; perhaps TRBD1 as D (5 bases). Germline CDR1 reads SGDLS; CDR2 reads YYNGEE. The ends were cut back, 1 base at V and 0 bases at J, with 9 bases in the middle. The CDR3 runs 15 residues. The CDR3 loop is CASSVYDSSTDTQYF. The CDR3 nucleotides are TGTGCCAGCAGCGTATACGACAGCAGCACAGATACGCAGTATTTT. The full variable domain, in which reference TRBV9 and TRBJ2-3 provide the parts outside the CDR3, is DSGVTQTPKHLITATGQRVTLRCSPRSGDLSVYWYQQSLDQGLQFLIQYYNGEERAKGNILERFSAQQFPDLHSELNLSSLELGDSALYFCASSVYDSSTDTQYFGPGTRLTVL.

The chain carries TRBV24-1 and TRBJ1-2; possibly TRBD1 for D (6 bases). Germline V gives CDR1 KGHDR, CDR2 SFDVKD. The CDR3 runs 11 residues. V was clipped by 6 bases and J by 8 bases, with 9 bases between them. CDR3 nucleotides: TGTGCCACCAGTACAGGGTTCGGCTACACCTTC. Its translation is CATSTGFGYTF.

There are many counts of this clonotype. V gene TRBV7-2 combines with J gene TRBJ2-1, with 12 bases matching TRBD2. The V gene end was trimmed by 3 bases and the J gene end by 4 bases; junction bases not matched to a gene: 4. The CDR3 spans 16 residues. The germline V gene has CDR1 SGHTA and CDR2 FQGNSA. The CDR3: CASSLPSGGAYNEQFF. For the CDR3, the DNA is TGTGCCAGCAGCTTGCCTAGCGGGGGGGCTTACAATGAGCAGTTCTTC. Combining the CDR3 with reference TRBV7-2 and TRBJ2-1 gives the whole variable domain GAGVSQSPSNKVTEKGKDVELRCDPISGHTALYWYRQSLGQGLEFLIYFQGNSAPDKSGLPSDRFSAERTGGSVSTLTIQRTQQEDSAVYLCASSLPSGGAYNEQFFGPGTRLTVL.

The rearrangement uses TRBV18 and TRBJ1-1, with unresolved D. In germline, CDR1 is KGHSH, CDR2 LQKENI. Trimming cost V 1 base and J 7 bases, with 10 bases left between them. The length of the CDR3 is 13 residues. The CDR3 sequence: CASSPLNSGEAFF. The DNA of the CDR3 is TGTGCCAGCTCACCACTCAACAGCGGTGAAGCTTTCTTT.

This clonotype was seen many times. The genes are TRBV13 and TRBJ2-7; a weak D match, TRBD2 (7 bases). Germline CDR1 reads PRHDT; CDR2 reads FYEKMQ (reference sequence). Deletions cut 4 bases from V and 3 bases from J, with 16 bases between. There are 15 residues in the CDR3. This chain's CDR3 is CASSSRGAYGYEQYF. The CDR3 bases are TGTGCCAGCAGCTCCCGGGGGGCGTACGGCTACGAGCAGTACTTC. The variable domain in full, with the rest retrieved from reference TRBV13 and TRBJ2-7, is AAGVIQSPRHLIKEKRETATLKCYPIPRHDTVYWYQQGPGQDPQFLISFYEKMQSDKGSIPDRFSAQQFSDYHSELNMSSLELGDSALYFCASSSRGAYGYEQYFGPGTRLTVT.

This clonotype was counted between two and nine times. This sequence joins TRBV7-8 and TRBJ2-3, with D tentatively TRBD1 (6 bases). Trimming took 1 base from V and 3 from J, leaving 14 bases between them. The germline V gene encodes CDR1 SGHVS and CDR2 FQNEAQ. The CDR3 is made up of 16 amino acids. The CDR3 bases are TGTGCCAGCAGCTTAGATAGAGGGGGATGGACAGATACGCAGTATTTT. Translation gives CASSLDRGGWTDTQYF.